These 10 T cell receptor beta chains originate from one sample sequenced in a study of cytomegalovirus exposure and HLA in healthy donors. Primers for the PCR totalled 60 Vbeta and 13 Jbeta. Libraries were prepared by immunoSEQ multiplex PCR; TCRdb keeps only in-frame clonotypes and omits some of them. Here the sample spans about 170,000 clones, 75% to 90% being singletons. Sequences were obtained from PBMCs. The receptors derive from a male donor in good health and CMV-seronegative.

The rearrangement joins TRBV7-6 to TRBJ2-7; TRBD1 agrees at 7 bases. V shed 1 base and J 2 bases; nucleotides not matched to a gene: 2. Germline V gene data show CDR1 as SGHVS and CDR2 as FNYEAQ. CDR3 length: 14 amino acids. The CDR3 DNA follows: TGTGCCAGCAGCTTAGTGGGACAGACCTACGAGCAGTACTTC. Translation: CASSLVGQTYEQYF.

This clone was picked up a small number of times. The chain joins TRBV19 to TRBJ2-2, with D maybe TRBD2 (5 bases). This CDR3 spans 15 amino acids. Germline values: CDR1 LNHDA, CDR2 SQIVND (reference sequence). Trimming took off 1 base at V and 6 bases at J, with 12 bases between the two ends. The CDR3 nucleotides read TGTGCCAGTAGTATAGTACACGAGAGGGCCGGGGAGCTGTTTTTT. It specifies CASSIVHERAGELFF.

The rearrangement links TRBV4-3 to TRBJ2-2, with 7 bases identical to TRBD1. CDR3 length: 15 residues. The germline V gene has CDR1 LGHNA and CDR2 YSLEER. V dropped 5 bases and J dropped 3; count of bases not matched to a gene: 6. CDR3 in DNA: TGCGCCAGCAGCTCCCAGACAGGGCACACCGGGGAGCTGTTTTTT. Its protein is CASSSQTGHTGELFF.

There are a few counts of this clone. This chain connects TRBV10-2 to TRBJ1-2, with 11 bases that match TRBD1. Germline lookup yields CDR1 WSHSY and CDR2 SAAADI. This CDR3 contains 13 residues. With V trimmed by 8 bases and J by 7 bases, 6 bases remained unmatched. The CDR3 protein is CASGGQGVLGYTF. CDR3 nucleotide sequence: TGCGCCAGCGGGGGACAGGGGGTTCTTGGCTACACCTTC.

The V and J genes are TRBV27 and TRBJ2-1, with D perhaps matching TRBD1 (5 bases). From germline, CDR1 is MNHEY and CDR2 SMNVEV (reference sequence). CDR3 length: 15 residues. Between the trimmed V and J ends, which lost 0 bases and 8 bases, there was a span of 14 bases. The CDR3 is CASSLSSPYRYEQFF. The CDR3 DNA reads as TGTGCCAGCAGTTTATCGTCTCCCTACAGGTATGAGCAGTTCTTC.

V is TRBV5-6 and J is TRBJ1-6; tentatively, D is TRBD1 (6 bases). The CDR3 loop spans 12 amino acids. Germline V gene sequence: CDR1 SGHDT, CDR2 YYEEEE. V dropped 1 base and J dropped 14 bases, with 10 bases sitting between them. The CDR3 region is CASSLFRDTLHF. For the CDR3, the DNA is TGTGCCAGCAGCTTGTTTCGGGACACCCTCCACTTT.

Only a few counts were recorded for this clone. The V and J genes are TRBV5-1 and TRBJ2-7; 11 bases map to TRBD1. The CDR3 contains 14 residues. Germline V gives CDR1 SGHRS, CDR2 YFSETQ. The junction had 4 bases not matched to a gene; V was cut back by 3 bases and J by 5 bases. As DNA, the CDR3 is TGCGCCAGCAGCTCCGGACAGGGGGCCGACGAGCAGTACTTC. Its protein product is CASSSGQGADEQYF. The full variable domain, with the rest looked up from reference TRBV5-1 and TRBJ2-7, is KAGVTQTPRYLIKTRGQQVTLSCSPISGHRSVSWYQQTPGQGLQFLFEYFSETQRNKGNFPGRFSGRQFSNSRSEMNVSTLELGDSALYLCASSSGQGADEQYFGPGTRLTVT.

This clone came up a few times. The CDR3 here is CASRIADTQYF. The CDR3 nucleotides are TGTGCCAGCAGGATAGCAGATACGCAGTATTTT. The gene calls are TRBV25-1 and TRBJ2-3; no reliable D call. V was trimmed by 6 bases and J by 4 bases, leaving 5 bases between them. This CDR3 is 11 amino acids long. Germline V lookup: CDR1 MGHDK, CDR2 SYGVNS.

The J gene is TRBJ2-5, the V gene TRBV5-1; TRBD1 might be the D (6 bases). Germline V gene sequence: CDR1 SGHRS, CDR2 YFSETQ. CDR3 length: 18 residues. V lost 4 bases to trimming and J lost 11 bases, with 33 bases between them. The CDR3 region is CASSLRQVSGHHRRQQYF. The DNA for the CDR3 is TGCGCCAGCAGCCTGAGACAAGTTTCGGGACACCATCGGCGACAGCAGTACTTC.

This rearrangement joins TRBV7-2 to TRBJ1-4, with D tentatively TRBD1 (5 bases). The germline V gene has CDR1 SGHTA and CDR2 FQGNSA. This CDR3 contains 15 residues. Trimming took off 5 bases at V and 3 bases at J, with 13 bases between the two ends. In DNA, the CDR3 is TGTGCCAGCAGCCCCAGGGTGGCGGCTAATGAAAAACTGTTTTTT. Translating it yields CASSPRVAANEKLFF.